This entry concerns a single T cell receptor beta chain. The antigen remains unidentified. The sample comes from a study of OX40 agonist ivuxolimab in advanced cancers. Regarding the study as a whole: Both CD4+ and CD8+ T cell populations in blood had undergone clonal expansion by week 6 at 0.1 to 3.0 mg/kg.

The V gene's germline CDR1 is MDHEN and CDR2 SYDVKM. CDR3 length equals 19 residues. Trimming cost V 8 bases and J 3 bases; bases outside gene matches: 16. Sequencing was performed with immunoSEQ multiplex PCR; in TCRdb, only in-frame clones are kept and a portion is missing. The table lists 45,000 or so clones, about nine tenths of them singletons. The chain is built from TRBV28 and TRBJ2-3, with TRBD2 matching over 14 bases. This specimen was CD4+ or CD8+ T cells sorted from blood, taken in a trial of the OX40 agonist ivuxolimab. The sequence came from an adult with an advanced solid tumor such as melanoma, head and neck, liver or kidney cancer. The DNA of the CDR3 is TGTGCCAGCCCTCCTGGGGATGGGACTAGCGGGAGAGGGACAGATACGCAGTATTTT. Its protein product is CASPPGDGTSGRGTDTQYF.